A selection of T cell receptor beta chains follows, all from one sample in a study of blood T cell repertoires in COVID-19. TCRdb keeps only in-frame clones here, not all; method: immunoSEQ multiplex PCR. Here the sample spans around 250,000 clones, 86% being singletons. The sequencing sample was made of peripheral blood. The source of these receptors is a woman aged 25 to 39 with active or convalescent COVID-19. Both conserved end residues are part of each CDR3. D genes are given only for firm matches. Not all rows give a size; the values are once, few, many and, for expanded clones, a class.

clone_size | d_call | j_call | v_call | cdr3_nt | cdr3_aa
NA | TRBD1 | TRBJ1-2 | TRBV24-1 | TGTGCCACCAGTGATGGACAGGGAAGGAGTGGCTACACCTTC | CATSDGQGRSGYTF
NA | NA | TRBJ2-1 | TRBV3-1/TRBV3-2 | TGTGCCAGCAGCCAAAGGGGAGGAGGCGGGACTCGTTACAATGAGCAGTTCTTC | CASSQRGGGGTRYNEQFF
NA | NA | TRBJ1-1 | TRBV5-1 | TGCGCCAGCAGCTTGCAAACAGACCCCGTACTAGCTTTCTTT | CASSLQTDPVLAFF
NA | TRBD2 | TRBJ2-6 | TRBV19 | TGTGCCAGTACCCCGGCGGGGGTTGCTGGGGCCAACGTCCTGACTTTC | CASTPAGVAGANVLTF
NA | TRBD1 | TRBJ1-2 | TRBV9 | TGTGCCAGCAGCGTAGCACCGGGACAGGGGGCGGGTGGCTACACCTTC | CASSVAPGQGAGGYTF
NA | NA | TRBJ2-1 | TRBV18 | TGTGCCAGCTCACCCCTAAGGGGGGGACTCAGCTCCTACAATGAGCAGTTCTTC | CASSPLRGGLSSYNEQFF
NA | TRBD2 | TRBJ2-5 | TRBV6-2/TRBV6-3 | TGTGCCAGCAGTTACGGGCTAGCGGGGGGAGAGACCCAGTACTTC | CASSYGLAGGETQYF
NA | TRBD2 | TRBJ2-5 | TRBV5-5 | TGTGCCAGCAGCTTGGCGGGCGGGGGGGAAGTGAAGACCCAGTACTTC | CASSLAGGGEVKTQYF
once | NA | TRBJ2-7 | TRBV10-3 | TGTGCCATCAGTATCATCATGGGGGGCGAGCAGTACTTC | CAISIIMGGEQYF
NA | TRBD1 | TRBJ1-2 | TRBV11-2 | TGTGCCAGCAGAAACATTGGGGGAAACAGGGGGCACCACTATGGCTACACCTTC | CASRNIGGNRGHHYGYTF
NA | NA | TRBJ1-1 | TRBV5-1 | TGCGCCAGCAGCTCGGCCGGGAATACTGAAGCTTTCTTT | CASSSAGNTEAFF
NA | NA | TRBJ2-7 | TRBV12-3/TRBV12-4 | TGTGCCAGCAGTTTAGGTAGAGGCGAGCAGTACTTC | CASSLGRGEQYF
NA | NA | TRBJ1-5 | TRBV12-3/TRBV12-4 | TGTGCCAGCAGTTTGGGAGGGAGGCCCCAGCATTTT | CASSLGGRPQHF
NA | NA | TRBJ1-5 | TRBV2 | TGTGCCAGCAGTGAAGTGGCAGTCAATCAGCCCCAGCATTTT | CASSEVAVNQPQHF
NA | NA | TRBJ1-5 | TRBV6-6 | TGTGCCAGCAGTCAAACCGGGGGGCCCCAGCATTTT | CASSQTGGPQHF
few | NA | TRBJ1-5 | TRBV6-5 | TGTGCCAGCGGGAGTGCGGGGGCACGCAATCAGCCCCAGCATTTT | CASGSAGARNQPQHF
NA | TRBD1 | TRBJ1-1 | TRBV6-2/TRBV6-3 | TGTGCCAGCAGTTACGGACAGGGAGGCACTGAAGCTTTCTTT | CASSYGQGGTEAFF
NA | TRBD2 | TRBJ2-5 | TRBV5-8 | TGTGCCAGCAGCTCCGGACTAGCGGACCAAGAGACCCAGTACTTC | CASSSGLADQETQYF
NA | NA | TRBJ2-3 | TRBV7-8 | TGTGCCAGCAGCCGACCCCCTAGAGATACGCAGTATTTT | CASSRPPRDTQYF
NA | TRBD1 | TRBJ1-1 | TRBV28 | TGTGCCAGCAGTTTAAGGGGGCCAGGCACTGAAGCTTTCTTT | CASSLRGPGTEAFF
NA | NA | TRBJ2-1 | TRBV11-3 | TGTGCCAGCAGCTTAGACCCCGCAGTAAACAATGAGCAGTTCTTC | CASSLDPAVNNEQFF
NA | TRBD1 | TRBJ2-7 | TRBV18 | TGTGCCAGCTCACCAAGGACAGGGGGCAAAAAAAACGAGCAGTACTTC | CASSPRTGGKKNEQYF
NA | TRBD1 | TRBJ1-1 | TRBV6-5 | TGTGCCAGCGAATGGGACAGGGCGAGGACTGAAGCTTTCTTT | CASEWDRARTEAFF
NA | NA | TRBJ2-1 | TRBV9 | TGTGCCAGCAGCACTTCCGGGACTGGCTCCTACAATGAGCAGTTCTTC | CASSTSGTGSYNEQFF
NA | TRBD2 | TRBJ2-7 | TRBV7-2 | TGTGCCAGCGGTAGCGGGGGGCCCTACGAGCAGTACTTC | CASGSGGPYEQYF
NA | TRBD2 | TRBJ2-7 | TRBV19 | TGTGCCAGTAGTCTCCCGGGGGGGATCGAGCAGTACTTC | CASSLPGGIEQYF
once | NA | TRBJ1-2 | TRBV5-1 | TGCGCCAGCAGCGGGACATACTATGGCTACACCTTC | CASSGTYYGYTF
NA | TRBD1 | TRBJ2-5 | TRBV5-6 | TGTGCCAGCAGCTTTCTAGGGGGCGCCTTGGGGACCCAGTACTTC | CASSFLGGALGTQYF
NA | TRBD2 | TRBJ2-1 | TRBV6-2/TRBV6-3 | TGTGCCAGCAGCCCCGGACTAGGAAATGAGCAGTTCTTC | CASSPGLGNEQFF
once | NA | TRBJ1-1 | TRBV27 | TGTGCCAGCAGTTTATTCTCGTTGAACACTGAAGCTTTCTTT | CASSLFSLNTEAFF
NA | NA | TRBJ1-2 | TRBV4-1 | TGCGCCAGCAGCACAGTATCTAACTATGGCTACACCTTC | CASSTVSNYGYTF
NA | NA | TRBJ1-1 | TRBV29-1 | TGCAGCGTTGAAGACAGGAAGGTGGGTGGAGCTTTCTTT | CSVEDRKVGGAFF
once | NA | TRBJ2-1 | TRBV19 | TGTGCCAGTAGTCTGAGCGGGCTTTATAACAATGAGCAGTTCTTC | CASSLSGLYNNEQFF
NA | NA | TRBJ2-3 | TRBV5-4 | TGTGCCAGCAGCTTGTATGAGGATACGCAGTATTTT | CASSLYEDTQYF
NA | TRBD1 | TRBJ2-2 | TRBV29-1 | TGCAGCGCCCAACGTGGGACAGGGTTGACCGGGGAGCTGTTTTTT | CSAQRGTGLTGELFF
NA | NA | TRBJ2-1 | TRBV11-1 | TGTGCCAGCAGCTTGACAGGGAGGAATGAGCAGTTCTTC | CASSLTGRNEQFF
NA | TRBD1 | TRBJ1-5 | TRBV27 | TGTGCCAGCAGTTTTGGAACAGGGGATCAGCCCCAGCATTTT | CASSFGTGDQPQHF
NA | NA | TRBJ1-2 | TRBV27 | TGTGCCAGCAGTCCTAGACAGGCTAACTATGGCTACACCTTC | CASSPRQANYGYTF
NA | NA | TRBJ1-1 | TRBV5-1 | TGCGCCAGCAGCGTTGGACAGCTGAACACTGAAGCTTTCTTT | CASSVGQLNTEAFF